This T cell receptor (beta chain) is drawn from a study of T cell clones after liver transplantation. Some clones are missing from TCRdb's copy, which holds only in-frame ones; the method was immunoSEQ multiplex PCR. The table lists 75,000 to 95,000 clones, less than 85% of them singletons. CDR3 length equals 16 residues. V lost 3 bases to trimming and J lost 5 bases; unmatched junction nucleotides: 9. Germline V lookup: CDR1 SGHVS, CDR2 FNYEAQ. This material consisted of CD4+ T cells from blood, taken at the 22-month timepoint. The TCR sequence derives from a human patient who received a liver transplant. The T cells may come from the graft donor. The chain uses TRBV7-6 and TRBJ1-1; 10 positions match TRBD1. The CDR3 nucleotides are TGTGCCAGCAGCTTTATGGACAGGGGGGCGGATACTGAAGCTTTCTTT. Its translation is CASSFMDRGADTEAFF.